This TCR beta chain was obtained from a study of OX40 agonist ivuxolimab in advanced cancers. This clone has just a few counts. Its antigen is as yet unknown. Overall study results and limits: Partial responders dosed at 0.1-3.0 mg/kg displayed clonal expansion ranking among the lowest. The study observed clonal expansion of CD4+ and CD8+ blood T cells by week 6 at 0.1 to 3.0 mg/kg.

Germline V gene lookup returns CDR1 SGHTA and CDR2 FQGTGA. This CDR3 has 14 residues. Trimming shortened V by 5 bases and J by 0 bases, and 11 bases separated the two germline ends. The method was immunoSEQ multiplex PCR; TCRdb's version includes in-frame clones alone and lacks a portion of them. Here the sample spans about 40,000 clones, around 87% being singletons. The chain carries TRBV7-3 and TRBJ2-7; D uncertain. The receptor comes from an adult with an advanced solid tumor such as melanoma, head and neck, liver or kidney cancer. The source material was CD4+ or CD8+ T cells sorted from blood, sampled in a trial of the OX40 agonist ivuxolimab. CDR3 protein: CASSIGPSSYEQYF. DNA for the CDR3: TGTGCCAGCAGCATCGGCCCTAGCTCCTACGAGCAGTACTTC.